These 21 T cell receptor beta chains share one sample of origin, sequenced in a study of technical replicates of blood from several donors. The data were produced by immunoSEQ multiplex PCR, yet TCRdb's version contains in-frame clones alone and is incomplete. The sample comprises 55,000 to 75,000 clones, around 87% of which are singletons, and about 5.2% rests with the top ten. The specimen was PBMCs. Receptors originate from a human donor in good health. Some clones in this sample may be carry-over from other donors' samples.

This clone appeared a single time. The chain recombines TRBV11-3 with TRBJ2-3; tentative D call: TRBD2 (6 bases). This CDR3 has 15 residues. Germline CDR1 SGHNT, CDR2 YENEEA. Trimming cost V 2 bases and J 3 bases, with 12 bases left between them. The CDR3 DNA reads as TGTGCCAGCAGCTTATGGGGCGGGATAACAGATACGCAGTATTTT. Translation: CASSLWGGITDTQYF.

The J gene is TRBJ2-6, the V gene TRBV19; unclear D gene. Germline CDR1 is LNHDA and CDR2 is SQIVND (reference sequence). Trimming left V 7 bases short and J 3 bases short, with 13 bases between. This CDR3 region has 15 residues. The CDR3 DNA is TGTGCCAGTACCCCACTCCGCGGTGGGGCCAACGTCCTGACTTTC. This gives the protein CASTPLRGGANVLTF.

In its sample, this clone was seen a few times. The chain is built from TRBV4-1 and TRBJ1-2; TRBD1 aligns across 7 bases. Germline CDR1 is MGHRA and CDR2 is YSYEKL. The length of the CDR3 is 13 residues. V gave up 4 bases and J gave up 7 bases; unmatched junction bases: 6. As DNA, the CDR3 is TGCGCCAGCAGCCTCGACAGGGCTAGTGGCTACACCTTC. This translates into CASSLDRASGYTF.

This clone was picked up one time. The chain combines TRBV4-3 with TRBJ2-2; 12 bases match TRBD2. V dropped 0 bases and J dropped 6; count of bases not matched to a gene: 2. The CDR3 totals 16 residues. Germline-derived CDR1 and CDR2 are LGHNA and YSLEER. CDR3 sequence (DNA): TGCGCCAGCAGCCAAGATAGACTAGCGGGAGCCGGGGAGCTGTTTTTT. It encodes CASSQDRLAGAGELFF.

The chain is built from TRBV4-2 and TRBJ2-7, with D tentatively TRBD2 (5 bases). This CDR3 is 14 amino acids long. The germline V gene has CDR1 LGHNA and CDR2 YNFKEQ. Trimming removed 1 base at V and 2 bases at J, with 9 bases between. The CDR3 protein is CASSQGTGTYEQYF. The CDR3 nucleotides read TGTGCCAGCAGCCAAGGGACTGGAACCTACGAGCAGTACTTC.

The rearrangement uses TRBV11-2 and TRBJ2-3; the match to TRBD1 covers 8 bases. V lost 6 bases and J lost 0; bases outside the gene matches: 5. Looked up from germline, CDR1 is SGHAT and CDR2 is FQNNGV. The CDR3 is made up of 15 amino acids. The CDR3 region is CASSPTGGSTDTQYF. The DNA of the CDR3 is TGTGCCAGCAGTCCAACAGGGGGTAGCACAGATACGCAGTATTTT.

The genes are TRBV11-1 and TRBJ2-2; weak D call: TRBD2 (6 bases). V was clipped by 6 bases and J by 6 bases, with 14 bases between them. CDR1 is SGHAT and CDR2 is FQDESV in the germline V gene (reference sequence). The CDR3 extends over 14 amino acids. The CDR3 loop reads CASRSYGGSGELFF. DNA of the CDR3: TGTGCCAGCAGGTCTTATGGGGGGTCCGGGGAGCTGTTTTTT. The full variable domain, rest sourced from reference TRBV11-1 and TRBJ2-2, is EAEVAQSPRYKITEKSQAVAFWCDPISGHATLYWYRQILGQGPELLVQFQDESVVDDSQLPKDRFSAERLKGVDSTLKIQPAELGDSAMYLCASRSYGGSGELFFGEGSRLTVL.

Concerning this clone itself: One end of the junction fails to match germline, which may point to a read error. The chain is built from TRBV6-5 and TRBJ2-1, with TRBD2 matching over 11 bases. The CDR3 sequence is 13 residues long. Germline V gene lookup returns CDR1 MNHEY and CDR2 SVGAGI. The DNA for the CDR3 is TGTGCCAGCAGTTACTCACTAGCGGGAGAATCAATCTTC. Protein: CASSYSLAGESIF.

The chain employs TRBV29-1 and TRBJ2-5, with 14 bases lining up with TRBD2. V lost 5 bases, J lost 10 bases, and 9 bases stayed unmatched. Germline V gives CDR1 SQVTM, CDR2 ANQGSEA. This CDR3 comprises 14 residues. The CDR3 here is CSVLTSGGAWGQYF. In nucleotides, the CDR3 is TGCAGCGTTTTGACTAGCGGGGGGGCCTGGGGCCAGTACTTC.

CDR3 residues: CASSPLGQGAGQPQHF. The CDR3 coding sequence is TGTGCCAGCTCACCACTGGGACAGGGGGCTGGTCAGCCCCAGCATTTT. V usage is TRBV18 and J usage is TRBJ1-5; TRBD1 agrees at 12 bases. The V and J ends lost 1 base and 6 bases, in that order; junction bases with no gene match: 4. CDR3 size: 16 residues. Germline CDR1 reads KGHSH; CDR2 reads LQKENI. Complete variable domain (other parts from reference TRBV18 and TRBJ1-5): NAGVMQNPRHLVRRRGQEARLRCSPMKGHSHVYWYRQLPEEGLKFMVYLQKENIIDESGMPKERFSAEFPKEGPSILRIQQVVRGDSAAYFCASSPLGQGAGQPQHFGDGTRLSIL.

CDR3 nucleotides: TGTGCCAGCAGTGACGTCCGGGGAAACCGTACCTACGAGCAGTACTTC. Translation gives CASSDVRGNRTYEQYF. The rearrangement joins TRBV11-2 to TRBJ2-7, with D perhaps matching TRBD2 (5 bases). The CDR3 has 16 residues. The germline CDR1 and CDR2 sequences are SGHAT and FQNNGV. The V gene lost 6 bases and the J gene lost 2 bases, with 20 bases spanning the gap.

This chain connects TRBV4-2 to TRBJ2-5; 7 nucleotides agree with TRBD1. The CDR3 spans 16 residues. V lost 3 bases to trimming and J lost 1 base; unmatched junction nucleotides: 8. CDR1 and CDR2 from the germline V gene are LGHNA and YNFKEQ. CDR3 nucleotides: TGTGCCAGCAGCCAGAAGGGGGCGCCCCCCCAAGAGACCCAGTACTTC. It codes for CASSQKGAPPQETQYF.

The gene calls are TRBV6-1 and TRBJ2-7; no firm D call. V shed 6 bases and J shed 1 base, with 13 bases lying between them. This CDR3 has 14 amino acids. CDR1 is MNHNS and CDR2 is SASEGT in the germline V gene. The CDR3 is CASSPGDRSYEQYF. The DNA for the CDR3 is TGTGCCAGCAGCCCGGGTGACCGTTCCTACGAGCAGTACTTC.

V and J are TRBV5-1 and TRBJ1-5; D not resolved. CDR1 is SGHRS, CDR2 YFSETQ, per germline. V gave up 0 bases and J gave up 2 bases, with 6 bases separating them. The CDR3 is 14 residues long. The CDR3 loop reads CASSLGEGNQPQHF. The CDR3 DNA is TGCGCCAGCAGCTTGGGTGAGGGCAATCAGCCCCAGCATTTT.

The gene calls are TRBV11-2 and TRBJ2-1, with 10 bases identical to TRBD2. The CDR3 contains 15 residues. J was trimmed by 3 bases and V by 5 bases; bases with no gene match: 4. Germline V lookup: CDR1 SGHAT, CDR2 FQNNGV. The CDR3 region has the DNA TGTGCCAGCAGCCCCGAGCGGGGGGGCTACAATGAGCAGTTCTTC. Translating it yields CASSPERGGYNEQFF.

The chain is built from TRBV23-1 and TRBJ2-5; D is perhaps TRBD2 (6 bases). TRBV23-1 qualifies as an ORF whose function is uncertain. The CDR3 loop spans 11 amino acids. Trimming cost V 5 bases and J 7 bases, with 8 bases left between them. The CDR3 DNA reads TGCGCCAGCAGTATCGGGAGGACCCAGTACTTC. As protein: CASSIGRTQYF.

The J gene is TRBJ1-2, the V gene TRBV7-8; 8 nucleotides line up with TRBD1. Per germline, CDR1 SGHVS and CDR2 FQNEAQ. V gave up 4 bases and J gave up 4 bases; unmatched junction bases: 14. The CDR3 contains 17 residues. CDR3 sequence (DNA): TGTGCCAGCAGCTCTTCCTTAGACAGGGGAAGTGTCTATGGCTACACCTTC. Its translation is CASSSSLDRGSVYGYTF.

The chain is built from TRBV5-6 and TRBJ2-1; 7 bases align to TRBD2. The CDR3 runs 13 residues. Germline V gene data show CDR1 as SGHDT and CDR2 as YYEEEE. V lost 2 bases to trimming and J lost 9 bases; unmatched junction nucleotides: 5. Written as DNA, the CDR3 is TGTGCCAGCAGCTTCTGGGGGAGGGTTGAGCAGTTCTTC. Translated: CASSFWGRVEQFF.

This chain links TRBV6-6 with TRBJ1-5, with D possibly TRBD1 on 5 matching bases. The length of the CDR3 is 16 residues. Trimming removed 5 bases from V and 0 bases from J, with 14 bases in between. Germline CDR1 reads MNHNY; CDR2 reads SVGAGI (reference sequence). CDR3: CASSSGATHSNQPQHF. CDR3 in DNA: TGTGCCAGCAGTAGTGGGGCCACCCATAGCAATCAGCCCCAGCATTTT.

This chain joins TRBV14 and TRBJ2-3, with TRBD2 as a possible D gene (6 bases). CDR3 length equals 12 residues. The germline CDR1 and CDR2 sequences are SGHDN and FVKESK. Trimming shortened V by 1 base and J by 9 bases, and 8 bases separated the two germline ends. CDR3 region: CASSQARGTQYF. DNA for the CDR3: TGTGCCAGCAGCCAAGCCCGGGGGACGCAGTATTTT.

J is TRBJ2-5 and V is TRBV6-6; the D gene is possibly TRBD2 (6 bases). Trimming shortened V by 7 bases and J by 6 bases, and 9 bases separated the two germline ends. The CDR3 contains 11 residues. The germline V gene has CDR1 MNHNY and CDR2 SVGAGI (reference sequence). The CDR3 here is CASMGGKTQYF. CDR3 nucleotides: TGTGCCAGCATGGGAGGCAAGACCCAGTACTTC.